This paragraph covers one T cell receptor (beta chain) sequence. The data are from a study of T cells of healthy individuals. From the 5' RACE reads, TCRdb called clonotypes with MiXCR, one entry per CDR3 protein. The profile shows around 100,000 distinct CDR3 sequences, roughly 18% of them singletons. The CDR3 is made up of 14 amino acids. The germline V and J ends were trimmed by 3 bases and 0 bases, with 9 bases remaining between them. Germline lookup yields CDR1 GTSNPN and CDR2 SVGIG (reference sequence). This chain uses TRBV30 with TRBJ1-3; D is unclear. This clonotype was sampled from a human donor in good health. Here the CDR3 reads CAWRNYLSGNTIYF. CDR3 in DNA: TGTGCCTGGAGGAACTATCTCTCTGGAAACACCATATATTTT.